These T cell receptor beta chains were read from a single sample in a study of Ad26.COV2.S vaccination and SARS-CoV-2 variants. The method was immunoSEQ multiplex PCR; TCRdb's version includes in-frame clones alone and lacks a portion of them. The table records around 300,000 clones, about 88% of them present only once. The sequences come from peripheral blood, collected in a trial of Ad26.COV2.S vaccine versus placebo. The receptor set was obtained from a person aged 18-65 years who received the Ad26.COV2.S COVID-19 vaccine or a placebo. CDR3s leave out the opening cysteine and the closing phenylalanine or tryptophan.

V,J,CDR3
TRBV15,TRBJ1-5,ATSRVGQTGFYSNQPQH
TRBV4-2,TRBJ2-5,ASSQVGRRGRGETQY
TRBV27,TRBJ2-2,ASSSGAPLLNTGELF
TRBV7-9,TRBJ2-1,ASKAGTGYYNEQF
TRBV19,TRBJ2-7,ASSIVGSSYEQY
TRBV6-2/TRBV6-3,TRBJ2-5,ASSYSRRGGYQETQY
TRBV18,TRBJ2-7,ASSPGTGFSNEQY
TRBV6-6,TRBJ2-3,ASSYNAGTPTDTQY
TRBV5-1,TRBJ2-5,ASSLDRGGETQY
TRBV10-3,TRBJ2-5,ATGLAETQY
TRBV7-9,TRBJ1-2,ASSRDRYYGYT
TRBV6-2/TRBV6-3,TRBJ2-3,ASSGSVDTQY
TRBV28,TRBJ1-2,ASSLGRGYNYGYT
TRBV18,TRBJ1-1,ASSLQGAGNTEAF
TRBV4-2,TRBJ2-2,ASSPQTGSGELF
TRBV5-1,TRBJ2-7,ASTETSSTYEQY
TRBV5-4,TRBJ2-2,ASRTELTGELF
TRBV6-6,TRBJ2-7,ASSLNHEQY
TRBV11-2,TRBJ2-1,ASSLDRGRSYNEQF
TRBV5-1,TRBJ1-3,ASSTRGQGAGNTIY
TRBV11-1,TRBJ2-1,ASSSDRPPNEQF
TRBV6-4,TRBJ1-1,ASSLQANTEAF
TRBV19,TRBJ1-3,ASKVTQGNTIY
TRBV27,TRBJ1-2,ASSLSGRLYGYT
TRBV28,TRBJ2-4,ASRGVAKNIQY
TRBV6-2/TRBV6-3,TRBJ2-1,ASSYGVAGPYNEQF
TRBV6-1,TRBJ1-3,ASSVQGATTGNTIY
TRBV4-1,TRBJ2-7,ASSQRQSYEQY
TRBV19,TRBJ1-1,ASRLRVNTEAF
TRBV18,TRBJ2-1,ASSPAAGGNNEQF
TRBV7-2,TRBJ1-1,ASRSMGVTEAF
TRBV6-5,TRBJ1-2,ASSYSGVVDYGYT
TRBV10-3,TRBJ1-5,AISESGGWQPQH
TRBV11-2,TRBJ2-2,ASSPRTGKVF
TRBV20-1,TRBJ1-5,SASRVQGGYSNQPQH
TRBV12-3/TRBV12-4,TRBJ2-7,ASSFVGNYEQY
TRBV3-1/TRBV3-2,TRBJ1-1,ASSRGQGALTEAF
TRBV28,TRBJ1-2,ASSFGPAYGYT
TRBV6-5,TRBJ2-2,ASSYSKQGGTGELF
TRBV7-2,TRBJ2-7,ASSSTLGAEPYEQY
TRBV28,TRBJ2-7,ASGTVANRNDEQY
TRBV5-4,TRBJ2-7,ASSSPGQGSRRYEQY
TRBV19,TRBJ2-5,ASSIGTGYQETQY
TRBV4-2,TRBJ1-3,ASSQDSPYGISGNTIY
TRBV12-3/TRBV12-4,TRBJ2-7,ASRGRTEQY
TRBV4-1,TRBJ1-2,ASSQDTAANYGYT
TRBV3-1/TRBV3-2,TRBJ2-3,ASSQALRREGRSTDTQY